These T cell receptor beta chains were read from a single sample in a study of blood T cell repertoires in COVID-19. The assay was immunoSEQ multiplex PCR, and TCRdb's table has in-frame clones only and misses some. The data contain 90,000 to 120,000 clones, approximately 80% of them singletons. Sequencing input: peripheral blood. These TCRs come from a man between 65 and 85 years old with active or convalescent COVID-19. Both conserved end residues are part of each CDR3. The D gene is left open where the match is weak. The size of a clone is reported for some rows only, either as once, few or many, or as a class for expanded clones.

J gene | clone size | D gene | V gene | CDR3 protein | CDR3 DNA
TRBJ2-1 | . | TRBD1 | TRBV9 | CASSSSDRAGNEQFF | TGTGCCAGCAGCTCCTCAGACAGGGCCGGTAATGAGCAGTTCTTC
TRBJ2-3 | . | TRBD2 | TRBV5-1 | CASSLGTSGRAGSDTQYF | TGCGCCAGCAGCCTAGGGACTAGCGGGAGGGCCGGATCAGATACGCAGTATTTT
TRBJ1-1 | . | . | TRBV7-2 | CASSGYRVGGTEAFF | TGTGCCAGCAGCGGGTACAGGGTGGGTGGCACTGAAGCTTTCTTT
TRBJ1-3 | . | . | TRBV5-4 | CASSPGQNSGNTIYF | TGTGCCAGCAGCCCGGGACAAAACTCTGGAAACACCATATATTTT
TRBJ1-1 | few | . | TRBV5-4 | CASSGRENTEAFF | TGTGCCAGCAGCGGGAGAGAGAACACTGAAGCTTTCTTT
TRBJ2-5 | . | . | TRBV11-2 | CASSPGGTETQYF | TGTGCCAGCAGCCCAGGGGGGACTGAGACCCAGTACTTC
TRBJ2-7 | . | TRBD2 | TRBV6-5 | CASSYASGGARGEQYF | TGTGCCAGCAGTTATGCTAGCGGGGGGGCCCGGGGCGAGCAGTACTTC
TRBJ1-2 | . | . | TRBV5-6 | CASSLSSAGQNYGYTF | TGTGCCAGCAGCTTGTCGTCAGCCGGACAAAACTATGGCTACACCTTC
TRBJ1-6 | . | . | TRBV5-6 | CASSFYRWDSPLHF | TGTGCCAGCAGCTTCTACAGGTGGGATTCACCCCTCCACTTT
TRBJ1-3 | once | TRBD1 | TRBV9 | CASSGRARGRGNTIYF | TGTGCCAGCAGCGGACGCGCCAGGGGGCGTGGAAACACCATATATTTT
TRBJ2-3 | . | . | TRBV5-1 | CASSLEGRGVLDTQYF | TGCGCCAGCAGCTTGGAGGGCAGGGGGGTTCTAGATACGCAGTATTTT
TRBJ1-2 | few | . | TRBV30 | CAWSVLTDGYTF | TGTGCCTGGAGTGTACTTACTGATGGCTACACCTTC
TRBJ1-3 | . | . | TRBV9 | CASSVDLGGKGNTIYF | TGTGCCAGCAGCGTAGACCTGGGAGGGAAGGGAAACACCATATATTTT
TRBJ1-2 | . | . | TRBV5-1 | CASRGTGNYGYTF | TGCGCCAGCAGAGGAACAGGCAACTATGGCTACACCTTC
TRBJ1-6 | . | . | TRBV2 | CASSTDSRRGPLHF | TGTGCCAGCAGTACCGACAGCCGGCGTGGACCCCTCCACTTT
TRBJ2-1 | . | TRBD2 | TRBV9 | CASSPLGYGRLALSSYNEQFF | TGTGCCAGCAGCCCCCTTGGATACGGAAGACTAGCGCTTAGCTCCTACAATGAGCAGTTCTTC
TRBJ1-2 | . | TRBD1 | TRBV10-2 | CASSETGTGNGYTF | TGCGCCAGCAGTGAAACCGGGACAGGGAATGGCTACACCTTC
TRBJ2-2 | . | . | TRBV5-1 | CASSNAGTTNTGELFF | TGCGCCAGCAGCAATGCCGGGACAACGAACACCGGGGAGCTGTTTTTT